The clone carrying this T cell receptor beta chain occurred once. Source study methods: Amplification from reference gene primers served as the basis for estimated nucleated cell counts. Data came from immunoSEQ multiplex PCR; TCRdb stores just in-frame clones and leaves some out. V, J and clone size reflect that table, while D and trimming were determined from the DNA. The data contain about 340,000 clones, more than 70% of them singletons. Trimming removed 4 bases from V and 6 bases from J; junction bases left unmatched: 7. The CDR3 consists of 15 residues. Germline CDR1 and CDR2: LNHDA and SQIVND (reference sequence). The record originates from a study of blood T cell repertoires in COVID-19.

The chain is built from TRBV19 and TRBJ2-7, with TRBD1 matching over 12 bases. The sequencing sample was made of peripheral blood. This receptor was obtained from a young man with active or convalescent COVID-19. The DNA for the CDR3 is TGTGCCAGTAGTACCTCCGGGACAGGGGGCGTCGAGCAGTACTTC. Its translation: CASSTSGTGGVEQYF.